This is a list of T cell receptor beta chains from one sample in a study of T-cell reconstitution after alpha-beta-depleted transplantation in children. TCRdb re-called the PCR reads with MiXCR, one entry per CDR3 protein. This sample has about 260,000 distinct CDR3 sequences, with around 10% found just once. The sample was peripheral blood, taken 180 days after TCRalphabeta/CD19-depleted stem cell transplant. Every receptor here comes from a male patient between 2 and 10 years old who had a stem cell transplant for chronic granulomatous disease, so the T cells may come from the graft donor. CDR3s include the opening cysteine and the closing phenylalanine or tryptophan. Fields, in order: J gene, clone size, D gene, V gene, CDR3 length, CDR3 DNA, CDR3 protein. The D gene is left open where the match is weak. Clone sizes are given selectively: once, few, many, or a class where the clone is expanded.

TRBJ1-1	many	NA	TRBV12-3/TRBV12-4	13	TGTGCCAGCAGTTTAAAGGCGCGTGCTGAAGCTTTCTTT	CASSLKARAEAFF
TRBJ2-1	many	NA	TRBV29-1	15	TGCAGCGTTGAAATTATCGGGAGCTCCTACAATGAGCAGTTCTTC	CSVEIIGSSYNEQFF
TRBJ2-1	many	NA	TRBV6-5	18	TGTGCCAGCAGTTACTCGAGTCCCTCTAGCGTAAACTACAATGAGCAGTTCTTC	CASSYSSPSSVNYNEQFF
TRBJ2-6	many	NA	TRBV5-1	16	TGCGCCAGCAGCTTGGAGGCGGTATCCGGGGCCAACGTCCTGACTTTC	CASSLEAVSGANVLTF
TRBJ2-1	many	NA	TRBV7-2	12	TGTGCCAGCAGCCCTGTCCTCTATGAGCAGTTCTTC	CASSPVLYEQFF
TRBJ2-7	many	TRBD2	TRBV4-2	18	TGTGCCAGCAGCCTCCAAAGAACTCTAGCGGGATCCTCCTACGAGCAGTACTTC	CASSLQRTLAGSSYEQYF
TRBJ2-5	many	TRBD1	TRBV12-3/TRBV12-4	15	TGTGCCAGCAGTAACTTAGGACAGGGTGGAGGGACCCAGTACTTC	CASSNLGQGGGTQYF
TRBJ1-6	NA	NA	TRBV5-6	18	TGTGCCAGCAGCCCGGCTGCACAGTGGAGCTCCTATAATTCACCCCTCCACTTT	CASSPAAQWSSYNSPLHF
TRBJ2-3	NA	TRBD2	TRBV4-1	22	TGCGCCAGCCCCTCAAGGAGCATCGGACAGACGATAACTAGCGGCTTCACAGATACGCAGTATTTT	CASPSRSIGQTITSGFTDTQYF
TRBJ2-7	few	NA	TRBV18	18	TGTGCCAGCTCACCAATCCCCGGGCCCGTAGTATTTGCCGGCGAGCAGTACTTC	CASSPIPGPVVFAGEQYF
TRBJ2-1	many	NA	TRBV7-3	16	TGTGCCAGCAGCTTAGCGGGAAGTAGGGGTTACAATGAGCAGTTCTTC	CASSLAGSRGYNEQFF
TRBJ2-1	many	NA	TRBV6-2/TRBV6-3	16	TGTGCCAGCAGTTATTTAGGCCTAAGCTCCTACAATGAGCAGTTCTTC	CASSYLGLSSYNEQFF
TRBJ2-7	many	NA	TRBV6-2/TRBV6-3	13	TGTGCCAGCTTCGACAGCCAGAGCTACGAGCAGTACTTC	CASFDSQSYEQYF
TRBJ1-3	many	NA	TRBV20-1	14	TGCAGTGCTAGAGATGGGGCTTCTGGAAACACCATATATTTT	CSARDGASGNTIYF
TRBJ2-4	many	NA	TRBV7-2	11	TGTGCCAGCAGCTTAGGGCCGTTACAGTACTTC	CASSLGPLQYF
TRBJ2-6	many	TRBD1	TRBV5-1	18	TGCGCCAGCAGCTTGGGACAGGGAATCCTATCTGGGGCCAACGTCCTGACTTTC	CASSLGQGILSGANVLTF
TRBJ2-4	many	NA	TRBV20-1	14	TGCAGTGCTAGACTTCAGGGAGCCAAAAACATTCAGTACTTC	CSARLQGAKNIQYF
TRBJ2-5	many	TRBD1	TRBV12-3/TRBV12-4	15	TGTGCCAGCAGTTTTCTAGGGGGCCGTGGAGAGACCCAGTACTTC	CASSFLGGRGETQYF
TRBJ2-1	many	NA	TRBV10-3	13	TGTGCCATCAGTGAGGGGGCCGGGAATGAGCAGTTCTTC	CAISEGAGNEQFF
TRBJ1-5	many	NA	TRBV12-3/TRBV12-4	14	TGTGCCAGCAGGTTGGACGTTAGCAATCAGCCCCAGCATTTT	CASRLDVSNQPQHF
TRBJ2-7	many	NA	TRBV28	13	TGTGCCAGCAGTCCAGACAATCCTTACGAGCAGTACTTC	CASSPDNPYEQYF
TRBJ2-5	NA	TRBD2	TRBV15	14	TGTGCCACCTCAGGGTCACTAGCGGGAGAGACCCAGTACTTC	CATSGSLAGETQYF
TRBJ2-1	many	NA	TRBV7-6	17	TGTGCCAGCAGCTTCGCAAACGCGGAACACTCCTACAATGAGCAGTTCTTC	CASSFANAEHSYNEQFF
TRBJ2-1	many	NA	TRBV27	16	TGTGCCAGCAGTTTATCGGCAGGGGGGTTTTACAATGAGCAGTTCTTC	CASSLSAGGFYNEQFF
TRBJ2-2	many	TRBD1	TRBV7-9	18	TGTGCCAGCAGCAGTTTCCCTGGGACAGTTATTTACACCGGGGAGCTGTTTTTT	CASSSFPGTVIYTGELFF
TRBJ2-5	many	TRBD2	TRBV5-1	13	TGCGCCAGCAGCTTGGAGCGGGGCGAGACCCAGTACTTC	CASSLERGETQYF
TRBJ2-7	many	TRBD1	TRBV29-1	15	TGCAGCGTTGAAGATGGCGGACAGGGGGCCCACGAGCAGTACTTC	CSVEDGGQGAHEQYF
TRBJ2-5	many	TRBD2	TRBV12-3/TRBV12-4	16	TGTGCCAGCAGTTTAATGCTAGCGGGGCCCCAAGAGACCCAGTACTTC	CASSLMLAGPQETQYF
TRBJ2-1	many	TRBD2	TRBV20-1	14	TGCAGTGCTCAATGGGGGGGATCCTACAATGAGCAGTTCTTC	CSAQWGGSYNEQFF
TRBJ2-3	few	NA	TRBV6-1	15	TGTGCCAGCAGTTCGAAGCGGGGACACACAGATACGCAGTATTTT	CASSSKRGHTDTQYF
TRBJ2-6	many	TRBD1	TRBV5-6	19	TGTGCCAGCAGCGGTGGCCTCCGGGCAGGGGGCTCAGGGGCCAACGTCCTGACTTTC	CASSGGLRAGGSGANVLTF
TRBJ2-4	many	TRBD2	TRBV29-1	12	TGCAGCGTTGAGGTAGCGGGAGTCATTCAGTACTTC	CSVEVAGVIQYF
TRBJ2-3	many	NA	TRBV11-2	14	TGTGCCAGCAGCTCAGTGGGTCGCACAGATACGCAGTATTTT	CASSSVGRTDTQYF
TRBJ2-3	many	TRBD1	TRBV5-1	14	TGCGCCAGCAGGGGGACAGGGTCGACAGATACGCAGTATTTT	CASRGTGSTDTQYF
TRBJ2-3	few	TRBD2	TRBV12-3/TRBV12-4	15	TGTGCCAGCAGTTTCTCGGCGGGAGGCCCGGTTACGCAGTATTTT	CASSFSAGGPVTQYF
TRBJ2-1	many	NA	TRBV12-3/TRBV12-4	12	TGTGCCAGCAGCGCAACCAGAAATGAGCAGTTCTTC	CASSATRNEQFF
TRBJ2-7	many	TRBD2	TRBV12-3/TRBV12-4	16	TGTGCCAGCAGCGAACCTCAGACTAGCGGGAGAAACGAGCAGTACTTC	CASSEPQTSGRNEQYF
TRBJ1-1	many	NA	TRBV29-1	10	TGCAGCGGTAAGAACACTGAAGCTTTCTTT	CSGKNTEAFF
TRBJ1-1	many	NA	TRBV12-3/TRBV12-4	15	TGTGCCAACAGTAGATTGGGGGAGATAGGGGCTGAAGCTTTCTTT	CANSRLGEIGAEAFF
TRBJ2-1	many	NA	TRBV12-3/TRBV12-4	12	TGTGCCAGCAGGCCCACAAACAATGAGCAGTTCTTC	CASRPTNNEQFF
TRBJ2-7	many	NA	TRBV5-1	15	TGCGCCAGCAGCTTTGGATTCGCGGGGTCCTACGAGCAGTACTTC	CASSFGFAGSYEQYF
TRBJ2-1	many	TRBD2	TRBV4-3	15	TGCGCCAGCAGCCAAGAAAGGCTAGCGGGAGATGAGCAGTTCTTC	CASSQERLAGDEQFF
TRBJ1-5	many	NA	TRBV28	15	TGTGCCAGCAGTTTACTGCACGGGAGCAATCAGCCCCAGCATTTT	CASSLLHGSNQPQHF
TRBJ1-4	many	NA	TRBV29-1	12	TGCAGCGCCCTAGGAGAGGGTGAAAAACTGTTTTTT	CSALGEGEKLFF
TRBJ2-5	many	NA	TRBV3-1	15	TGTGCCAGCAGCCAGTTAAGGGATTTGGTGGAGACCCAGTACTTC	CASSQLRDLVETQYF
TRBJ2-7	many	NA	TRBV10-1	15	TGCGCCAGCAGTGAGTCCAGCGTGAGGGGCTACGAGCAGTACTTC	CASSESSVRGYEQYF